This T cell receptor beta chain was captured in a study of blood T cell repertoires in COVID-19. Across the study: Acute-phase and convalescent COVID-19 samples originated in the United States, Italy and Spain.

In the authors' methods: Scientists estimated how many nucleated cells there were by amplifying reference gene primers. The method was immunoSEQ multiplex PCR; TCRdb's version includes in-frame clones alone and lacks a portion of them. V, J and clone size derive from that table, while D and trimming were established from the DNA sequence. The repertoire holds roughly 71,000 clones, with 70% to 90% as singletons. The V end was cut by 10 bases, the J end by 8 bases, with 15 bases between. From germline, CDR1 is LNHDA and CDR2 SQIVND (reference sequence). This CDR3 comprises 12 residues. Sequenced: peripheral blood. The sequence came from a man in his fifties with acute or convalescent COVID-19. The chain links TRBV19 to TRBJ2-1; possible D gene TRBD1, 7 bases. CDR3 in DNA: TGTGCCACCCAGGGGGGCCGGGATGAGCAGTTCTTC. This codes for CATQGGRDEQFF. The complete variable domain, with remaining parts taken from reference TRBV19 and TRBJ2-1, reads DGGITQSPKYLFRKEGQNVTLSCEQNLNHDAMYWYRQDPGQGLRLIYYSQIVNDFQKGDIAEGYSVSREKKESFPLTVTSAQKNPTAFYLCATQGGRDEQFFGPGTRLTVL.